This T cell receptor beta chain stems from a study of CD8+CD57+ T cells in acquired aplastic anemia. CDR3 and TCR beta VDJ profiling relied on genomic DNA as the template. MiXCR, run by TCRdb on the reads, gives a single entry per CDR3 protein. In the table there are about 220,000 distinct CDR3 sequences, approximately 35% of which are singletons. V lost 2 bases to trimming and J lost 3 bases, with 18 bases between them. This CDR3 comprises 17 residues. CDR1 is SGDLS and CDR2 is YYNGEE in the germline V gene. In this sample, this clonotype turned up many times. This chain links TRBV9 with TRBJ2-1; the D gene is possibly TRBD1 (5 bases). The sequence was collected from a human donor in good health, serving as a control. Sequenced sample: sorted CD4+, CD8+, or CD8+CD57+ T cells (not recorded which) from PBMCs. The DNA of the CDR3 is TGTGCCAGCAGCGTGAGCCCCCGACAGACCCTCTACAATGAGCAGTTCTTC. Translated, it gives CASSVSPRQTLYNEQFF.